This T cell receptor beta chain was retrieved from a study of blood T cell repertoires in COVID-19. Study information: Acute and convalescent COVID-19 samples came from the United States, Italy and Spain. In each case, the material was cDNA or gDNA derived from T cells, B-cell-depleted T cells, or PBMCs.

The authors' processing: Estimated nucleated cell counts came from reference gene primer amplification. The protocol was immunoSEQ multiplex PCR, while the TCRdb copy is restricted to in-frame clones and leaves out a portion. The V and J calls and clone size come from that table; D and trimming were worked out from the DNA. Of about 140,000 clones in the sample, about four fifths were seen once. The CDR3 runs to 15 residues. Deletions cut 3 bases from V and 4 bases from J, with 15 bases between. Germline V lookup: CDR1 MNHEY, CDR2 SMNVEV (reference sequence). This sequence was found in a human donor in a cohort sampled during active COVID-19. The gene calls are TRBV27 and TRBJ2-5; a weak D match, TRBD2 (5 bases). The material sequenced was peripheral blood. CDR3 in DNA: TGTGCCAGCAGTTTTCGGGCAGGCGGGCCAGAGACCCAGTACTTC. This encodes CASSFRAGGPETQYF.